This is a list of T cell receptor beta chains from one sample in a study of blood T cells in healthy people across ages. TCRdb ran MiXCR on the 5' RACE reads and lists one entry per CDR3 protein. Seen here are 1.8 million or so distinct CDR3 sequences, more than 35% observed once, and the top ten hold 23%. The sample taken for sequencing was blood. The receptors originated from a human donor in good health. The CDR3 runs from the conserved cysteine through the conserved F or W. Each record gives: clone size, J gene, V gene, D gene, CDR3 protein, CDR3 DNA. D genes are given only for firm matches. The size of a clone is reported for some rows only, either as once, few or many, or as a class for expanded clones.

abundance: few
j_gene: TRBJ2-4
v_gene: TRBV27
d_gene: TRBD2
CDR3aa: CASSLSAGGSIQYF
CDR3nt: TGTGCCAGCAGTTTATCGGCGGGAGGGAGCATTCAGTACTTC

abundance: few
j_gene: TRBJ2-3
v_gene: TRBV13
d_gene: -
CDR3aa: CASSLGGSGRGSTDTQYF
CDR3nt: TGTGCCAGCAGCTTAGGGGGGAGCGGCAGAGGAAGCACAGATACGCAGTATTTT

abundance: few
j_gene: TRBJ2-7
v_gene: TRBV3-1
d_gene: -
CDR3aa: CASSQGTEGREQYF
CDR3nt: TGTGCCAGCAGCCAAGGGACAGAAGGTCGCGAGCAGTACTTC

abundance: -
j_gene: TRBJ1-2
v_gene: TRBV29-1
d_gene: -
CDR3aa: CSVGSADLYGYTF
CDR3nt: TGCAGCGTTGGTTCGGCAGACCTCTATGGCTACACCTTC

abundance: -
j_gene: TRBJ2-3
v_gene: TRBV20-1
d_gene: -
CDR3aa: CSAIVDGGTDTQYF
CDR3nt: TGCAGTGCTATTGTGGATGGTGGCACAGATACGCAGTATTTT

abundance: few
j_gene: TRBJ2-3
v_gene: TRBV11-2
d_gene: -
CDR3aa: CASSHNAFTDTQYF
CDR3nt: TGTGCCAGCAGCCATAACGCCTTCACAGATACGCAGTATTTT

abundance: -
j_gene: TRBJ2-7
v_gene: TRBV4-2
d_gene: -
CDR3aa: CASSPTLDRNYEQYF
CDR3nt: TGTGCCAGCAGCCCTACCTTAGACAGGAACTACGAGCAGTACTTC

abundance: -
j_gene: TRBJ1-1
v_gene: TRBV24-1
d_gene: -
CDR3aa: CATSDIGTLLNTEAFF
CDR3nt: TGTGCCACCAGTGATATCGGGACACTACTGAACACTGAAGCTTTCTTT

abundance: -
j_gene: TRBJ2-7
v_gene: TRBV10-3
d_gene: -
CDR3aa: CAISESGTGAEQYF
CDR3nt: TGTGCCATCAGTGAGTCCGGGACTGGGGCCGAGCAGTACTTC

abundance: -
j_gene: TRBJ2-7
v_gene: TRBV11-2
d_gene: -
CDR3aa: CASSKSSFYEQYF
CDR3nt: TGTGCCAGCAGCAAGTCCAGTTTTTACGAGCAGTACTTC

abundance: -
j_gene: TRBJ2-3
v_gene: TRBV4-3
d_gene: -
CDR3aa: CANSPTGVGSSTDTQYF
CDR3nt: TGCGCCAACAGCCCCACGGGGGTGGGTTCTAGCACAGATACGCAGTATTTT

abundance: -
j_gene: TRBJ2-7
v_gene: TRBV12-3/TRBV12-4
d_gene: TRBD1
CDR3aa: CASSSSTGGDEQYF
CDR3nt: TGTGCCAGCAGTTCCTCGACAGGGGGCGACGAGCAGTACTTC

abundance: few
j_gene: TRBJ1-2
v_gene: TRBV2
d_gene: -
CDR3aa: CATEGGSFRGYTF
CDR3nt: TGTGCCACGGAGGGGGGGTCTTTTCGTGGCTACACCTTC

abundance: few
j_gene: TRBJ2-1
v_gene: TRBV4-3
d_gene: -
CDR3aa: CASSRRGTAYNEQFF
CDR3nt: TGCGCCAGCAGCAGACGAGGAACAGCGTACAATGAGCAGTTCTTC

abundance: -
j_gene: TRBJ1-1
v_gene: TRBV6-5
d_gene: -
CDR3aa: CASSYSGRTNTEAFF
CDR3nt: TGTGCCAGCAGTTACTCGGGGAGGACGAACACTGAAGCTTTCTTT

abundance: many
j_gene: TRBJ2-3
v_gene: TRBV9
d_gene: -
CDR3aa: CASSAFTDTQYF
CDR3nt: TGTGCCAGCAGCGCCTTTACAGATACGCAGTATTTT

abundance: few
j_gene: TRBJ2-1
v_gene: TRBV25-1
d_gene: -
CDR3aa: CASSESWEQFF
CDR3nt: TGTGCCAGCAGTGAATCTTGGGAGCAGTTCTTC

abundance: -
j_gene: TRBJ1-2
v_gene: TRBV12-3/TRBV12-4
d_gene: -
CDR3aa: CASKGGAGDWSWNGYTF
CDR3nt: TGTGCCAGCAAGGGGGGAGCAGGGGATTGGTCTTGGAATGGCTACACCTTC

abundance: -
j_gene: TRBJ2-1
v_gene: TRBV20-1
d_gene: -
CDR3aa: CSAGIDGGPNYDEQFF
CDR3nt: TGCAGTGCCGGTATCGACGGGGGCCCAAATTACGATGAGCAGTTCTTC

abundance: -
j_gene: TRBJ2-7
v_gene: TRBV7-8
d_gene: -
CDR3aa: CASRQGRVGSYEQYF
CDR3nt: TGTGCCAGCAGACAAGGCCGGGTAGGGTCTTACGAGCAGTACTTC

abundance: -
j_gene: TRBJ2-1
v_gene: TRBV29-1
d_gene: -
CDR3aa: CSVDIFMGDHYNEQFF
CDR3nt: TGCAGCGTTGATATTTTTATGGGGGACCACTACAATGAGCAGTTCTTC

abundance: few
j_gene: TRBJ1-5
v_gene: TRBV7-2
d_gene: -
CDR3aa: CASSRDGDQPQHF
CDR3nt: TGTGCCAGCAGTCGTGACGGCGATCAGCCCCAGCATTTT

abundance: -
j_gene: TRBJ2-1
v_gene: TRBV4-3
d_gene: -
CDR3aa: CASSQEPADLVYNEQFF
CDR3nt: TGCGCCAGCAGCCAAGAACCGGCAGATTTGGTCTACAATGAGCAGTTCTTC

abundance: few
j_gene: TRBJ2-7
v_gene: TRBV7-9
d_gene: -
CDR3aa: CASSLDDDSYEQYF
CDR3nt: TGTGCCAGCAGCTTAGATGACGACTCCTACGAGCAGTACTTC

abundance: few
j_gene: TRBJ2-7
v_gene: TRBV21-1
d_gene: -
CDR3aa: CASSAQLGLAGTSSYEQYF
CDR3nt: TGTGCCAGCAGCGCCCAACTAGGACTAGCGGGGACCTCCTCCTACGAGCAGTACTTC

abundance: -
j_gene: TRBJ1-1
v_gene: TRBV5-5
d_gene: TRBD1
CDR3aa: CASTGTGFMNTEAFF
CDR3nt: TGTGCCAGCACAGGGACAGGCTTTATGAACACTGAAGCTTTCTTT

abundance: -
j_gene: TRBJ1-5
v_gene: TRBV6-5
d_gene: -
CDR3aa: CASSPTGRGSNQPQHF
CDR3nt: TGTGCCAGCAGCCCTACAGGGCGTGGGAGCAATCAGCCCCAGCATTTT

abundance: -
j_gene: TRBJ2-7
v_gene: TRBV6-2/TRBV6-3
d_gene: TRBD2
CDR3aa: CASSPSGTSYEQYF
CDR3nt: TGTGCCAGCAGTCCAAGCGGGACCTCCTACGAGCAGTACTTC

abundance: -
j_gene: TRBJ2-1
v_gene: TRBV4-1
d_gene: -
CDR3aa: CASSQLHNEQFF
CDR3nt: TGCGCCAGCAGCCAATTACATAATGAGCAGTTCTTC

abundance: -
j_gene: TRBJ2-5
v_gene: TRBV2
d_gene: -
CDR3aa: CASSVGPAESQETQYF
CDR3nt: TGTGCCAGCAGTGTAGGCCCAGCAGAATCTCAAGAGACCCAGTACTTC

abundance: -
j_gene: TRBJ2-3
v_gene: TRBV12-3/TRBV12-4
d_gene: TRBD1
CDR3aa: CASSLGTADTLYF
CDR3nt: TGTGCCAGCAGTTTGGGGACAGCAGATACGCTGTATTTT

abundance: -
j_gene: TRBJ1-6
v_gene: TRBV5-1
d_gene: -
CDR3aa: CASSLETVGGSPLHF
CDR3nt: TGCGCCAGCAGCTTGGAGACAGTAGGGGGTTCACCCCTCCACTTT

abundance: few
j_gene: TRBJ2-3
v_gene: TRBV6-1
d_gene: TRBD2
CDR3aa: CASSTKREKGTDTQYF
CDR3nt: TGTGCCAGCAGTACGAAGCGGGAGAAAGGAACAGATACGCAGTATTTT

abundance: -
j_gene: TRBJ1-2
v_gene: TRBV14
d_gene: -
CDR3aa: CASSQDRTTNYGYAF
CDR3nt: TGTGCCAGCAGCCAAGATAGGACAACTAACTATGGCTACGCCTTC

abundance: -
j_gene: TRBJ2-7
v_gene: TRBV20-1
d_gene: TRBD1
CDR3aa: CSASRGLRNEQYF
CDR3nt: TGCAGTGCTAGCAGGGGGCTCAGGAACGAGCAGTACTTC

abundance: -
j_gene: TRBJ1-6
v_gene: TRBV12-3/TRBV12-4
d_gene: -
CDR3aa: CASSSGRLNSPLHF
CDR3nt: TGTGCCAGCAGTTCAGGCCGACTCAACTCACCCCTCCACTTT

abundance: -
j_gene: TRBJ1-2
v_gene: TRBV4-1
d_gene: -
CDR3aa: CASSPGPSGYTF
CDR3nt: TGTGCCAGCAGCCCCGGGCCGTCTGGCTACACCTTC

abundance: -
j_gene: TRBJ2-1
v_gene: TRBV6-2/TRBV6-3
d_gene: -
CDR3aa: CASTRDNEQFF
CDR3nt: TGTGCCAGCACCCGAGACAACGAGCAGTTCTTC

abundance: -
j_gene: TRBJ2-1
v_gene: TRBV7-9
d_gene: -
CDR3aa: CASASDDSSYNEQFF
CDR3nt: TGTGCCAGCGCCTCGGACGATAGCTCCTACAATGAGCAGTTCTTC

abundance: few
j_gene: TRBJ2-5
v_gene: TRBV5-5
d_gene: -
CDR3aa: CASSRRGFQETQYF
CDR3nt: TGTGCCAGCAGCCGAAGGGGGTTCCAAGAGACCCAGTACTTC

abundance: -
j_gene: TRBJ2-5
v_gene: TRBV6-6
d_gene: TRBD1
CDR3aa: CASSYPGQGRGETQYF
CDR3nt: TGTGCCAGCAGTTACCCCGGACAGGGGAGGGGAGAGACCCAGTACTTC

abundance: -
j_gene: TRBJ2-7
v_gene: TRBV25-1
d_gene: -
CDR3aa: CASSGNYYEQYF
CDR3nt: TGTGCCAGCAGTGGAAACTACTACGAGCAGTACTTC

abundance: few
j_gene: TRBJ1-1
v_gene: TRBV7-3
d_gene: -
CDR3aa: CASSPYGQLNTEAFF
CDR3nt: TGTGCCAGCAGCCCATACGGACAGCTGAACACTGAAGCTTTCTTT

abundance: -
j_gene: TRBJ2-7
v_gene: TRBV6-6
d_gene: -
CDR3aa: CASSYPDGSHEQYF
CDR3nt: TGTGCCAGCAGTTACCCCGACGGCTCCCACGAGCAGTACTTC

abundance: few
j_gene: TRBJ1-2
v_gene: TRBV7-2
d_gene: -
CDR3aa: CASSLDFQSRFYGYTF
CDR3nt: TGTGCCAGCAGCTTAGATTTCCAGTCTCGGTTCTATGGCTACACCTTC

abundance: few
j_gene: TRBJ1-2
v_gene: TRBV29-1
d_gene: TRBD1
CDR3aa: CSVQPDRGLWYGYTF
CDR3nt: TGCAGCGTTCAACCAGACAGGGGTTTATGGTATGGCTACACCTTC

abundance: -
j_gene: TRBJ2-2
v_gene: TRBV13
d_gene: -
CDR3aa: CASSPGPSDTGELFF
CDR3nt: TGTGCCAGCAGCCCCGGGCCTTCGGACACCGGGGAGCTGTTTTTT

abundance: -
j_gene: TRBJ2-7
v_gene: TRBV20-1
d_gene: -
CDR3aa: CSAFLTVPYEQYF
CDR3nt: TGCAGTGCTTTTTTGACAGTCCCCTACGAGCAGTACTTC

abundance: few
j_gene: TRBJ1-2
v_gene: TRBV6-6
d_gene: TRBD1
CDR3aa: CASSYYQGGGYTF
CDR3nt: TGTGCCAGCAGTTATTATCAGGGGGGGGGCTACACCTTC

abundance: -
j_gene: TRBJ2-1
v_gene: TRBV12-3/TRBV12-4
d_gene: TRBD2
CDR3aa: CATRGASGAYNEQFF
CDR3nt: TGTGCCACGAGGGGGGCTAGCGGGGCCTACAATGAGCAGTTCTTC